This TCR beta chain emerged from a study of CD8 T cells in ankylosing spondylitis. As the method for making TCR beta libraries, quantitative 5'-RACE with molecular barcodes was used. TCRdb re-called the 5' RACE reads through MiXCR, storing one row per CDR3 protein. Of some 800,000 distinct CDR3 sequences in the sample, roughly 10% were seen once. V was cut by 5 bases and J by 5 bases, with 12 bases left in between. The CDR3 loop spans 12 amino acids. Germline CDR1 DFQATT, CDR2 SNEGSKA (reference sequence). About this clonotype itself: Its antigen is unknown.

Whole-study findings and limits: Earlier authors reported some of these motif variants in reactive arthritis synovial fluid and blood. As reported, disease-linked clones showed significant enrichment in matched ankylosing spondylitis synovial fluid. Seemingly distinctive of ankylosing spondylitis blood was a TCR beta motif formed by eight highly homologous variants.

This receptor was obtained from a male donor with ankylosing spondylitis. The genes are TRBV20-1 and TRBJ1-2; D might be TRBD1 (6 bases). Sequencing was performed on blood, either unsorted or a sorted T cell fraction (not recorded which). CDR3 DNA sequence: TGCAGTGCTGAAGTAGGGGGTTATGGCTACACCTTC. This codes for CSAEVGGYGYTF.